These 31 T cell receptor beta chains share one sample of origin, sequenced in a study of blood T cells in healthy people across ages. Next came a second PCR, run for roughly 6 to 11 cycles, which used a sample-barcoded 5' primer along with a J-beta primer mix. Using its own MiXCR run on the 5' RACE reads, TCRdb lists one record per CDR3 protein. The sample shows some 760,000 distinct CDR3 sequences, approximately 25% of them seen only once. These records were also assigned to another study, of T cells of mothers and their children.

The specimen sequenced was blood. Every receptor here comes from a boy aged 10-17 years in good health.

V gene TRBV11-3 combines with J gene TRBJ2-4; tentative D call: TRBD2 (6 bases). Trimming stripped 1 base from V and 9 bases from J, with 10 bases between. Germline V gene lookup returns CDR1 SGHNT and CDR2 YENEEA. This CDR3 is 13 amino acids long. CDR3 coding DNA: TGTGCCAGCAGCTTAGTTGAGGAGGGCATTCAGTACTTC. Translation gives CASSLVEEGIQYF.

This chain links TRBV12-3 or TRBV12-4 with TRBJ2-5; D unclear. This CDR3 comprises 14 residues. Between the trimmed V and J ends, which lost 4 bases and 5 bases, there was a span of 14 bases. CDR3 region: CASSSGNPRETQYF. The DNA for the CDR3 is TGTGCCAGCAGTTCTGGCAACCCCCGGGAGACCCAGTACTTC.

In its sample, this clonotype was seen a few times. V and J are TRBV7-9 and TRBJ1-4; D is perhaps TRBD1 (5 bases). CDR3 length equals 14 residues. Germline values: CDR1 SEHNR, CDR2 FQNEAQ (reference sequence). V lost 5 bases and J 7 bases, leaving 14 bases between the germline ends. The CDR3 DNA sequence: TGTGCCAGCAGCAAGGGGCTCTCGGGTGAAAAACTGTTTTTT. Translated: CASSKGLSGEKLFF.

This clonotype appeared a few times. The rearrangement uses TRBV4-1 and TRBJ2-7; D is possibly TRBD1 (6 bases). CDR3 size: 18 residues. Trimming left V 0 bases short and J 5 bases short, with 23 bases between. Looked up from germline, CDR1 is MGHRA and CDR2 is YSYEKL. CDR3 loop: CASSQDQSGQSPIDEQYF. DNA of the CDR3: TGCGCCAGCAGCCAAGATCAATCGGGACAATCCCCAATCGACGAGCAGTACTTC.

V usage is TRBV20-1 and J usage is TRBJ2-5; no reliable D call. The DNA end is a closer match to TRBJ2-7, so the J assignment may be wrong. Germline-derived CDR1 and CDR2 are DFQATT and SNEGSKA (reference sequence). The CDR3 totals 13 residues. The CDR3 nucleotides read TGCAGTGCTAGAATTTGGGCAGTAGCCGAGCAGTACTTC. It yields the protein CSARIWAVAEQYF.

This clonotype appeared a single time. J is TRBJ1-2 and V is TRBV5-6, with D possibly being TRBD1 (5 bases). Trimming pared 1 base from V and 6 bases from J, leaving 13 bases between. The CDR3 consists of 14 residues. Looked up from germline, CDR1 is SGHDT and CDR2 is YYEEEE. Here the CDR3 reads CASSLPYRGNGYTF. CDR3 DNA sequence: TGTGCCAGCAGCTTGCCGTATCGGGGGAATGGCTACACCTTC.

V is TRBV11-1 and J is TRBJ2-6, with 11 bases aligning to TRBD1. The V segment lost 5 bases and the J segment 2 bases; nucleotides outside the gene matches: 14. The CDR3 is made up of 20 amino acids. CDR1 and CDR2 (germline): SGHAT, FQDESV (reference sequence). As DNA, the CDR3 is TGTGCCAGCAGCCGAATACCCGGGGACAGGGGGTCCACTGGGGCCAACGTCCTGACTTTC. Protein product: CASSRIPGDRGSTGANVLTF.

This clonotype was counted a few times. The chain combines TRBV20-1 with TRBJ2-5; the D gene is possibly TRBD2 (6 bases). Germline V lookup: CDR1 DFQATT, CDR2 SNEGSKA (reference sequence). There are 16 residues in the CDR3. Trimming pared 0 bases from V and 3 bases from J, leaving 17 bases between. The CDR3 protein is CSARDGRRIFEETQYF. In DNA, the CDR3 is TGCAGTGCTAGAGATGGGAGGCGGATCTTCGAAGAGACCCAGTACTTC.

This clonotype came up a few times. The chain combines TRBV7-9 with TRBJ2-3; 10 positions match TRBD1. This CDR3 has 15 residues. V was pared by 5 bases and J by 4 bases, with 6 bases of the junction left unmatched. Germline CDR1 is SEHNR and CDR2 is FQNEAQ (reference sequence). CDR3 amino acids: CASSRQGARADTQYF. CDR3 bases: TGTGCCAGCAGCCGACAGGGGGCGCGCGCAGATACGCAGTATTTT. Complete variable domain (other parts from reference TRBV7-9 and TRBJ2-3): DTGVSQNPRHKITKRGQNVTFRCDPISEHNRLYWYRQTLGQGPEFLTYFQNEAQLEKSRLLSDRFSAERPKGSFSTLEIQRTEQGDSAMYLCASSRQGARADTQYFGPGTRLTVL.

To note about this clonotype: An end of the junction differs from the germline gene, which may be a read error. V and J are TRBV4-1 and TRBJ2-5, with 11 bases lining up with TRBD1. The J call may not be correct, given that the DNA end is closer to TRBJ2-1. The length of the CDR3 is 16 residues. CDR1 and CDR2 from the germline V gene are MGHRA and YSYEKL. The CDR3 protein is CAGSQGGQGAVYEQFF. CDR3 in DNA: TGCGCCGGCAGCCAAGGTGGACAGGGGGCTGTGTATGAGCAGTTCTTC.

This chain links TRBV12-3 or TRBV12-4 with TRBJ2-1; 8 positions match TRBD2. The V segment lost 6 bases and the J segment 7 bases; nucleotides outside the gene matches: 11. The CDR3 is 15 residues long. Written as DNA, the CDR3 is TGTGCCAGCAGACGAAGCGGGGGTGAAGCGAATGAGCAGTTCTTC. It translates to CASRRSGGEANEQFF.

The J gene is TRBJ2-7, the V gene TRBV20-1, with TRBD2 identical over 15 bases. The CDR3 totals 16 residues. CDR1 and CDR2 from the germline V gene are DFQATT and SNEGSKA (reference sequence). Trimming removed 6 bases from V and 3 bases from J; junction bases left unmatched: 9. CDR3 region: CSAEGLAGGRGYEQYF. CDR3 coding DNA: TGCAGTGCCGAGGGACTAGCGGGAGGTAGGGGCTACGAGCAGTACTTC.

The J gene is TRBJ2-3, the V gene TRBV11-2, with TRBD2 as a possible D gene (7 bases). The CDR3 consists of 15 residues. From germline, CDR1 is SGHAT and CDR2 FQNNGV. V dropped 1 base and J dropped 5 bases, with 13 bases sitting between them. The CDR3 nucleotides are TGTGCCAGCAGCTTAGTTGGGGGGGCGATAGATACGCAGTATTTT. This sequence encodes CASSLVGGAIDTQYF.

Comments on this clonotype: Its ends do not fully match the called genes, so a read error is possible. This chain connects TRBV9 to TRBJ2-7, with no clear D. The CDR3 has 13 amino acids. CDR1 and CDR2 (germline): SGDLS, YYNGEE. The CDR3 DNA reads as TGTGCCAGCAGCGTAGATGACTCCTACGAACAGTACTTC. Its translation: CASSVDDSYEQYF.

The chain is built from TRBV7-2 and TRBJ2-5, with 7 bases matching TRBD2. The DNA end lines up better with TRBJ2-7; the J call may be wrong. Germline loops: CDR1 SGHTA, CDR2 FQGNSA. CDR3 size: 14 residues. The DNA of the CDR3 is TGTGCCAGCAGCTTAGGCGGGAGTCGAGACGAGCAGTACTTC. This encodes CASSLGGSRDEQYF.

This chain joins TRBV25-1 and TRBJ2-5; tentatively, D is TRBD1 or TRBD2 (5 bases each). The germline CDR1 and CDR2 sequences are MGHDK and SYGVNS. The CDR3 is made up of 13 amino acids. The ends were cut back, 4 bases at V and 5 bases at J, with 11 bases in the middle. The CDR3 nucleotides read TGTGCCAGCAGTGGTTCAGGGACGGAGACCCAGTACTTC. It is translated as CASSGSGTETQYF.

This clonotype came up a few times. CDR3 DNA: TGTGCCAGCAGCCCGGGGACAGGGGTCCAGCCCCAGCATTTT. Residues: CASSPGTGVQPQHF. The rearrangement links TRBV27 to TRBJ1-5, with 10 bases fitting TRBD1. V trimming: 6 bases; J trimming: 7 bases; junction bases outside the gene matches: 6. The CDR3 has 14 residues. Germline V gene sequence: CDR1 MNHEY, CDR2 SMNVEV (reference sequence).

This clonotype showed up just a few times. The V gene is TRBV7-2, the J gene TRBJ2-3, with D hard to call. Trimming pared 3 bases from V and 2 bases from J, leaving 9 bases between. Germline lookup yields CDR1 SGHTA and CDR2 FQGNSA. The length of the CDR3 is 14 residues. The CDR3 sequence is CASSFIVDTDTQYF. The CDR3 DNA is TGTGCCAGCAGCTTTATAGTAGACACAGATACGCAGTATTTT.

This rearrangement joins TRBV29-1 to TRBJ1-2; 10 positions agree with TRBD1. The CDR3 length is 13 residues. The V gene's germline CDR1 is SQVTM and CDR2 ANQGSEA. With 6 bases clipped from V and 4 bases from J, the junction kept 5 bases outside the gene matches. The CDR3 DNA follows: TGCAGCGTCCCGGGGACAGGGGTCTATGGCTACACCTTC. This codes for CSVPGTGVYGYTF.

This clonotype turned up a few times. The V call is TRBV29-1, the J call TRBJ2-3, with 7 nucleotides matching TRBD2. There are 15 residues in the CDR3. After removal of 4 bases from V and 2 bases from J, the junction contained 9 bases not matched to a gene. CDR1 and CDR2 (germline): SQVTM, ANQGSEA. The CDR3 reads CSVVPAGEITDTQYF. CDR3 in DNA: TGCAGCGTTGTTCCGGCGGGGGAAATCACAGATACGCAGTATTTT.

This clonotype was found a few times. CDR3 DNA sequence: TGTGCCAGCAGCGCGCTTTTGGGACCCCTCCACTTT. Translated: CASSALLGPLHF. The genes are TRBV7-2 and TRBJ1-6; D gene uncertain. Germline V gives CDR1 SGHTA, CDR2 FQGNSA. V was cut by 5 bases and J by 12 bases, with 11 bases left in between. This CDR3 is 12 amino acids long.

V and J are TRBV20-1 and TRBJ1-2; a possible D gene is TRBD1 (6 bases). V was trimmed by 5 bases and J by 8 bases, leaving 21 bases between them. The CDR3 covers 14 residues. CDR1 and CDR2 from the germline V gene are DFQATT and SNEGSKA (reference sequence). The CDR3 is CSAFIPQGNQGYTF. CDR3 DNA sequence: TGCAGTGCTTTTATACCACAGGGAAATCAGGGCTACACCTTC.

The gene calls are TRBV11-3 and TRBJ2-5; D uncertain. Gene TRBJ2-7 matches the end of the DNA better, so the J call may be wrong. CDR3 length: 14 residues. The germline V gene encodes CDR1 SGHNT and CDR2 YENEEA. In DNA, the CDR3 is TGTGCCAGCAGCGGTACAGACATATTCTACGAGCAGTACTTC. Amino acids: CASSGTDIFYEQYF.

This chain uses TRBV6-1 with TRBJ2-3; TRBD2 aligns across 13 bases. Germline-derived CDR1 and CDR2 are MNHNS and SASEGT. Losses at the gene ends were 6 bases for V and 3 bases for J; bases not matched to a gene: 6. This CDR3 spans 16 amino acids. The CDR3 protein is CASSRTSGRWTDTQYF. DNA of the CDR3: TGTGCCAGCAGCCGGACTAGCGGGAGATGGACAGATACGCAGTATTTT.

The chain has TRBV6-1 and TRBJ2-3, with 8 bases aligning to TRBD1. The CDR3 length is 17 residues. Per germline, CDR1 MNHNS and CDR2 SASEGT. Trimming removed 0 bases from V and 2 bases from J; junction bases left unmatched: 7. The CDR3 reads CASSEALGTGYTDTQYF. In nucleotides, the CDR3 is TGTGCCAGCAGTGAAGCGCTCGGGACAGGATACACAGATACGCAGTATTTT.

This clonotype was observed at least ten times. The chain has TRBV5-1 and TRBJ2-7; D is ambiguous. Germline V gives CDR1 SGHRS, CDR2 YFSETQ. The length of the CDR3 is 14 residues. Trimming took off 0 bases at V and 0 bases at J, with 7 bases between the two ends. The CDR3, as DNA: TGCGCCAGCAGCTTGGAAGTAGGCTCCTACGAGCAGTACTTC. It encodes CASSLEVGSYEQYF.

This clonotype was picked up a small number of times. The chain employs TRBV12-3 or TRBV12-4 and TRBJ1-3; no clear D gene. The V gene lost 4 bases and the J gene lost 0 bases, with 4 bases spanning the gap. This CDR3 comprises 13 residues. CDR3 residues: CASSWTSGNTIYF. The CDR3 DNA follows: TGTGCCAGCAGTTGGACCTCTGGAAACACCATATATTTT.

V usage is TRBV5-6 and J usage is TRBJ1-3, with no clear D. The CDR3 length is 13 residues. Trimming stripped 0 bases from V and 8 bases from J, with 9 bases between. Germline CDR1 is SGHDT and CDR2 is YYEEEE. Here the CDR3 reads CASSLGEQDTIYF. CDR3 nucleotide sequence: TGTGCCAGCAGCTTGGGGGAACAAGACACCATATATTTT.

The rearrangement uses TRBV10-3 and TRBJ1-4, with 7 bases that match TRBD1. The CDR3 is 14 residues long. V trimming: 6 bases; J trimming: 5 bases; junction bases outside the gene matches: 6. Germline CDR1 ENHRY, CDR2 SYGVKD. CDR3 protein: CAIRAGQQNEKLFF. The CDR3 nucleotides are TGTGCCATCAGGGCGGGACAGCAGAATGAAAAACTGTTTTTT.

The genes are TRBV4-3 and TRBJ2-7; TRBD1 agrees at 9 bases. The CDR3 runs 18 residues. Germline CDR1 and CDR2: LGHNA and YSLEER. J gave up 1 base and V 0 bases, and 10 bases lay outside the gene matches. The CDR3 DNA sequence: TGCGCCAGCAGCCAAGATACAGTCGGGGACAGGGAGTCCTACGAGCAGTACTTC. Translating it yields CASSQDTVGDRESYEQYF.

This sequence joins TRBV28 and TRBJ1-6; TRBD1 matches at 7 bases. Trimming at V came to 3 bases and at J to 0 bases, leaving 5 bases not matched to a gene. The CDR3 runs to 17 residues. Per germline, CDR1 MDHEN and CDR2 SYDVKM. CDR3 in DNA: TGTGCCAGCAGTTTTATCCGGGACAGCTCCTATAATTCACCCCTCCACTTT. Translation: CASSFIRDSSYNSPLHF.